This TCR beta chain was documented in a study of T cells in localized non-small cell lung cancer. Libraries were prepared by immunoSEQ multiplex PCR; TCRdb keeps only in-frame clonotypes and omits some of them. The table includes 65,000 to 90,000 clones, over 60% detected once. The length of the CDR3 is 15 residues. The germline gives CDR1 SGHRS, CDR2 YFSETQ. V lost 3 bases to trimming and J lost 2 bases; unmatched junction nucleotides: 4. The TCR was taken from a man between 40 and 70 years old with stage II squamous cell lung carcinoma. The input for sequencing was PBMCs, taken before any cancer treatment. The V and J genes are TRBV5-1 and TRBJ1-4; TRBD1 matches 7 bases. The CDR3 region has the DNA TGCGCCAGCAGCTGGGGGACAGCGACTAATGAAAAACTGTTTTTT. As protein: CASSWGTATNEKLFF.